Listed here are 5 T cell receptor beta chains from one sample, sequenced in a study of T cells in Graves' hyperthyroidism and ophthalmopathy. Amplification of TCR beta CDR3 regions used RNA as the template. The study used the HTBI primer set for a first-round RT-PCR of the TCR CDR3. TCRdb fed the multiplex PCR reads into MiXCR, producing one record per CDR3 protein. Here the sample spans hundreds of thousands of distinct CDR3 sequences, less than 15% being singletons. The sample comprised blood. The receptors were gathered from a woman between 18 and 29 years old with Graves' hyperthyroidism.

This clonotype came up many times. The CDR3 is CASSGLPGQGVGYTF. The CDR3 region has the DNA TGTGCCAGCAGCGGACTGCCGGGACAGGGGGTTGGCTACACCTTC. This chain links TRBV9 with TRBJ1-2, with 11 bases aligning to TRBD1. V trimming: 3 bases; J trimming: 7 bases; junction bases outside the gene matches: 8. CDR3 length: 15 amino acids. Germline CDR1 and CDR2: SGDLS and YYNGEE.

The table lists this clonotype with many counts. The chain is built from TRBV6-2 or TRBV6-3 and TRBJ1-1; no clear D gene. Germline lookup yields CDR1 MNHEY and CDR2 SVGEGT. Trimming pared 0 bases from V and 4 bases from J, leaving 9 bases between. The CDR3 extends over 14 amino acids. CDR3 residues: CASSYSGRATEAFF. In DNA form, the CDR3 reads TGTGCCAGCAGTTACTCGGGGAGGGCCACTGAAGCTTTCTTT.

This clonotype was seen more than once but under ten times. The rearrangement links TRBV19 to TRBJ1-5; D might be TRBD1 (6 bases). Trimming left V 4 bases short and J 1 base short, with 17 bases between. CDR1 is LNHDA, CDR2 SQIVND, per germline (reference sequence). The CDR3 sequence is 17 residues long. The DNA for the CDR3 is TGTGCCAGTAGTAGAGGACGACAGGCCGGGAGCAATCAGCCCCAGCATTTT. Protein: CASSRGRQAGSNQPQHF.

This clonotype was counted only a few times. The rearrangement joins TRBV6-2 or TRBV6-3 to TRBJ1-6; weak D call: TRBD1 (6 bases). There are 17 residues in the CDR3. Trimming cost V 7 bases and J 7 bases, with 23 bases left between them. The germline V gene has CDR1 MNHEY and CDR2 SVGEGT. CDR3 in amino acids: CASNPRHTGSRNSPLHF. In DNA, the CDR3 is TGTGCCAGCAACCCTCGACATACAGGGAGCAGAAATTCACCCCTCCACTTT.

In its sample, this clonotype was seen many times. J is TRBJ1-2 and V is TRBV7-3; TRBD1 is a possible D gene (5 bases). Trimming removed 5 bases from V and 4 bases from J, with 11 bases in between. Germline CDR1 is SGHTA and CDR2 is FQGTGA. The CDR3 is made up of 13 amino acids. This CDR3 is CASSRDSLYGYTF. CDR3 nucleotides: TGTGCCAGCAGCCGAGACAGCCTCTATGGCTACACCTTC.